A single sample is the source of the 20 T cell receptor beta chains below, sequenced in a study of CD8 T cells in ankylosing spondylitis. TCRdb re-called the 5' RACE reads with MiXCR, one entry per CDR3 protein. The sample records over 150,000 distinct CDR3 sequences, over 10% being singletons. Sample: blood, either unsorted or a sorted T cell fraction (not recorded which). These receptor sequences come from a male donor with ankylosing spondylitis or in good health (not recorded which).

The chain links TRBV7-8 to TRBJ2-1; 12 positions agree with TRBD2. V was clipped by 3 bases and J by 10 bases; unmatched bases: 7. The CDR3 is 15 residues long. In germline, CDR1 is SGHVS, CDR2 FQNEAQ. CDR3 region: CASSFLAGGPGEQFF. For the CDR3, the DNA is TGTGCCAGCAGCTTTCTAGCGGGAGGGCCAGGAGAGCAGTTCTTC.

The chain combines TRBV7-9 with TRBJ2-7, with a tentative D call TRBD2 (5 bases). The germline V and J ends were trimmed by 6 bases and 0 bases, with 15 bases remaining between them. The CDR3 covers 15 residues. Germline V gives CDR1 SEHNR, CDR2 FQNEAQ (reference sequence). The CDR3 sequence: CASSPAGPSSYEQYF. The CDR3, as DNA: TGTGCCAGCAGTCCTGCGGGCCCTAGCTCCTACGAGCAGTACTTC.

The DNA for the CDR3 is TGCAGTGCTAGGCCGTTGGAAAATAATTCACCCCTCCACTTT. It translates to CSARPLENNSPLHF. V usage is TRBV20-1 and J usage is TRBJ1-6, with unresolved D. V was pared by 3 bases and J by 5 bases, with 11 bases between. Germline values: CDR1 DFQATT, CDR2 SNEGSKA (reference sequence). This CDR3 region has 14 residues.

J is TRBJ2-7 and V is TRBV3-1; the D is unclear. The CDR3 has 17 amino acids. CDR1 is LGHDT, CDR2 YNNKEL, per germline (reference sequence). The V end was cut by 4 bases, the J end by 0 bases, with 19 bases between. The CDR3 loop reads CASSPRGSQPSSYEQYF. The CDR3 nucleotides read TGTGCCAGCAGCCCCCGAGGCAGCCAGCCTAGCTCCTACGAGCAGTACTTC.

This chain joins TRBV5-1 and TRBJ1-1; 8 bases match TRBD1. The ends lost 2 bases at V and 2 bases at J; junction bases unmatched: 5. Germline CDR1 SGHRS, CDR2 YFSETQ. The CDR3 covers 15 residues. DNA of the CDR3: TGCGCCAGCAGCTTTACGGACAGGGCTAACACTGAAGCTTTCTTT. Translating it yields CASSFTDRANTEAFF. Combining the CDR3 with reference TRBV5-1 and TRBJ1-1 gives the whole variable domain KAGVTQTPRYLIKTRGQQVTLSCSPISGHRSVSWYQQTPGQGLQFLFEYFSETQRNKGNFPGRFSGRQFSNSRSEMNVSTLELGDSALYLCASSFTDRANTEAFFGQGTRLTVV.

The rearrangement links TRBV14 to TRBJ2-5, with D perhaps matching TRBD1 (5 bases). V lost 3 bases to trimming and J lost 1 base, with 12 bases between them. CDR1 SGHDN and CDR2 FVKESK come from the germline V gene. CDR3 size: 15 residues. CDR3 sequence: CASSQGLGPQETQYF. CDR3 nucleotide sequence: TGTGCCAGCAGCCAGGGGCTAGGCCCCCAAGAGACCCAGTACTTC.

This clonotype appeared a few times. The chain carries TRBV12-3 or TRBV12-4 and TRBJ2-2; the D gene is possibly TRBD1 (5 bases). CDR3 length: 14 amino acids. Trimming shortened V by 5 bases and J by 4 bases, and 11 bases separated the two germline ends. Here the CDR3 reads CASSKGVTTGELFF. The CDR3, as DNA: TGTGCCAGCAGTAAAGGGGTGACCACCGGGGAGCTGTTTTTT.

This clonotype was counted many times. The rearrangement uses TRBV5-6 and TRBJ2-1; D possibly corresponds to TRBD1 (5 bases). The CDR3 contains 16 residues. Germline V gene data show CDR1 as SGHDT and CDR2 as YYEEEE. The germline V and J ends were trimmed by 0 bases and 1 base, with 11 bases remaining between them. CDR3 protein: CASSLERGRSYNEQFF. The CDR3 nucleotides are TGTGCCAGCAGCTTGGAAAGGGGTCGGTCCTACAATGAGCAGTTCTTC.

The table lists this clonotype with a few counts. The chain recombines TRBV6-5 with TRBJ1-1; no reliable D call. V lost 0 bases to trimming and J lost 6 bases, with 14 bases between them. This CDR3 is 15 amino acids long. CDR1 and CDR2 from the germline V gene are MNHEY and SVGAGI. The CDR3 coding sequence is TGTGCCAGCAGTTACTCTTCCCCCGGATTTGCTGAAGCTTTCTTT. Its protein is CASSYSSPGFAEAFF.

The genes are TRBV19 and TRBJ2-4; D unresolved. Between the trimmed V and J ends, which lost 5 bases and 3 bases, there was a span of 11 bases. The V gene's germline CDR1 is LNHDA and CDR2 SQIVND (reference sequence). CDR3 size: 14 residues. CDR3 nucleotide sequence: TGTGCCAGTAGTGCACTCGCGGTCAAAAACATTCAGTACTTC. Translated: CASSALAVKNIQYF. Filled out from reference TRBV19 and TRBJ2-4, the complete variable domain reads DGGITQSPKYLFRKEGQNVTLSCEQNLNHDAMYWYRQDPGQGLRLIYYSQIVNDFQKGDIAEGYSVSREKKESFPLTVTSAQKNPTAFYLCASSALAVKNIQYFGAGTRLSVL.

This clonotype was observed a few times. The CDR3 protein is CSASLTFEGYEQYF. For the CDR3, the DNA is TGCAGTGCTAGCCTGACTTTCGAAGGCTACGAGCAGTACTTC. V gene TRBV20-1 combines with J gene TRBJ2-7; D not resolved. Per the germline V gene, CDR1 is DFQATT and CDR2 is SNEGSKA (reference sequence). V was shortened by 3 bases and J by 3 bases, with 15 bases between the two germline ends. The CDR3 consists of 14 residues.

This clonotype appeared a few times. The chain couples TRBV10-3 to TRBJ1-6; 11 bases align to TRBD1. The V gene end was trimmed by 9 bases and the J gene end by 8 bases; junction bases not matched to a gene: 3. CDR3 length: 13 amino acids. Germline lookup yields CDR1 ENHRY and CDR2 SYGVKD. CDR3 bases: TGTGCCATTCAGGGACAGGGGGATTCACCCCTCCACTTT. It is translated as CAIQGQGDSPLHF.

The CDR3 reads CASSDGSGANVLTF. Written as DNA, the CDR3 is TGTGCCAGCAGTGATGGCTCTGGGGCCAACGTCCTGACTTTC. The chain carries TRBV6-4 and TRBJ2-6; D is ambiguous. Germline CDR1 reads MRHNA; CDR2 reads SNTAGT. Trimming left V 3 bases short and J 0 bases short, with 3 bases between. This CDR3 has 14 residues.

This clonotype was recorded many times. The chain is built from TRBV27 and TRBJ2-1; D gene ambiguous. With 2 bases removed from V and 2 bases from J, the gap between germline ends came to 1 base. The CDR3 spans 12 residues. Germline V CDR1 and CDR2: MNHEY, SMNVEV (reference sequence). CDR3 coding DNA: TGTGCCAGCAGTTTACCCTACAATGAGCAGTTCTTC. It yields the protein CASSLPYNEQFF.

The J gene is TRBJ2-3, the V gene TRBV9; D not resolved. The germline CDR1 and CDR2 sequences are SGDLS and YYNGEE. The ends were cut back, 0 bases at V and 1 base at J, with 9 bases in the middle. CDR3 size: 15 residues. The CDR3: CASSVDTGRTDTQYF. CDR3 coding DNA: TGTGCCAGCAGCGTAGACACTGGACGCACAGATACGCAGTATTTT.

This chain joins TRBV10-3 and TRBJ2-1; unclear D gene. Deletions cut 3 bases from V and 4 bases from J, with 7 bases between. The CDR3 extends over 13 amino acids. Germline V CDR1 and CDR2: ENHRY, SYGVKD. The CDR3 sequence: CAISDEEYNEQFF. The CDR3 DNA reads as TGTGCCATCAGTGACGAGGAGTACAATGAGCAGTTCTTC.

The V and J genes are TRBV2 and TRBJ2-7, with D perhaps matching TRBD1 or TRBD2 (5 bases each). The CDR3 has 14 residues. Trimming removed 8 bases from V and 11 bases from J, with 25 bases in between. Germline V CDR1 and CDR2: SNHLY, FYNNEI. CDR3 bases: TGTGCCAGCGCAACGGGGCAGGGCTCGCGGTTGGAGTACTTC. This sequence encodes CASATGQGSRLEYF.

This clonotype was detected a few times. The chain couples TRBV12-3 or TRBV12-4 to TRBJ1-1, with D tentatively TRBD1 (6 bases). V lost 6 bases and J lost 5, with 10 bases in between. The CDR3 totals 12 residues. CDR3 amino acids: CASSWQGTEAFF. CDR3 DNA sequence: TGTGCCAGCAGCTGGCAGGGGACTGAAGCTTTCTTT.

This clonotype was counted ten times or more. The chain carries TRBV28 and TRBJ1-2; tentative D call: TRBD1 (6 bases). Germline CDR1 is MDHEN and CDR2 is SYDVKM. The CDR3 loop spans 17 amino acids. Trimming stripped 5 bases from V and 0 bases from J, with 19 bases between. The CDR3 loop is CASSLTYRGQSNYGYTF. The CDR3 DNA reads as TGTGCCAGCAGTCTAACTTACCGCGGACAGTCTAACTATGGCTACACCTTC.

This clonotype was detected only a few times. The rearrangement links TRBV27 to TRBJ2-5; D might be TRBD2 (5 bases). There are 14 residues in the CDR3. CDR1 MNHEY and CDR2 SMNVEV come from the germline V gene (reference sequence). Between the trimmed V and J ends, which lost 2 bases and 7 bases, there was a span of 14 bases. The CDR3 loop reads CASSLPDPRGTQYF. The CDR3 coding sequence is TGTGCCAGCAGTTTACCAGACCCCCGGGGGACCCAGTACTTC.